These T cell receptor beta chains were read from a single sample in a study of T cell changes during pregnancy in multiple sclerosis. Profiled with immunoSEQ multiplex PCR; TCRdb holds only in-frame clones, not every one. Found here are under 85,000 clones, about nine tenths of them singletons; the top ten hold 8% to 10%. The specimen was peripheral blood, collected after pregnancy. These receptors were collected from a female donor in good health, enrolled as a control in a pregnancy study. The CDR3 runs from the conserved cysteine through the conserved F or W. A D gene is named only where the DNA matches it firmly. Rows give clone size only sometimes, using once, few, many, or a class for an expanded clone.

d_gene: TRBD1
abundance: NA
j_gene: TRBJ1-1
v_gene: TRBV7-2
CDR3nt: TGTGCCAGCAGCCGAGACAGGGTGGCGGCTGAAGCTTTCTTT
CDR3aa: CASSRDRVAAEAFF

d_gene: NA
abundance: NA
j_gene: TRBJ1-2
v_gene: TRBV5-6
CDR3nt: TGTGCCAGCAGTCCGGACAGAAACTATGGCTACACCTTC
CDR3aa: CASSPDRNYGYTF

d_gene: NA
abundance: NA
j_gene: TRBJ2-5
v_gene: TRBV6-5
CDR3nt: TGTGCCAGCAGATCCATATTCCAGGGTGGGGAGACCCAGTACTTC
CDR3aa: CASRSIFQGGETQYF

d_gene: TRBD2
abundance: once
j_gene: TRBJ2-1
v_gene: TRBV7-9
CDR3nt: TGTGCCAGCAGCTTCAGCGGGGGGGCGAATGAGCAGTTCTTC
CDR3aa: CASSFSGGANEQFF

d_gene: NA
abundance: NA
j_gene: TRBJ1-1
v_gene: TRBV6-5
CDR3nt: TGTGCCAGCAGCGGACAGAACACTGAAGCTTTCTTT
CDR3aa: CASSGQNTEAFF

d_gene: NA
abundance: NA
j_gene: TRBJ2-3
v_gene: TRBV6-1
CDR3nt: TGTGCCAGCAGCGAGGCAATCGGGATATATACGCAGTATTTT
CDR3aa: CASSEAIGIYTQYF

d_gene: NA
abundance: NA
j_gene: TRBJ1-2
v_gene: TRBV4-1
CDR3nt: TGCGCCAGCAGCCAAGATTCGTTCTATGGCTACACCTTC
CDR3aa: CASSQDSFYGYTF

d_gene: TRBD1
abundance: NA
j_gene: TRBJ2-7
v_gene: TRBV5-1
CDR3nt: TGCGCCAGCAGCCGCCAGGACAGGGGAAAGACCTACGAGCAGTACTTC
CDR3aa: CASSRQDRGKTYEQYF

d_gene: TRBD1
abundance: NA
j_gene: TRBJ1-2
v_gene: TRBV19
CDR3nt: TGTGCCAGTAGCCCAACCGGGACAGTCAGGAAAGCTAACTATGGCTACACCTTC
CDR3aa: CASSPTGTVRKANYGYTF

d_gene: NA
abundance: once
j_gene: TRBJ2-3
v_gene: TRBV7-8
CDR3nt: TGTGCCAGCAGCTTCGGGGTTTCAGTGGGAGACACAGATACGCAGTATTTT
CDR3aa: CASSFGVSVGDTDTQYF

d_gene: NA
abundance: NA
j_gene: TRBJ1-2
v_gene: TRBV29-1
CDR3nt: TGCAGCGTTGAGGGCAGGGGTAACTATGGCTACACCTTC
CDR3aa: CSVEGRGNYGYTF

d_gene: NA
abundance: NA
j_gene: TRBJ2-7
v_gene: TRBV7-2
CDR3nt: TGTGCCAGCAGTTTCAGCGGCATCTCCTACGAGCAGTACTTC
CDR3aa: CASSFSGISYEQYF

d_gene: NA
abundance: once
j_gene: TRBJ2-1
v_gene: TRBV14
CDR3nt: TGTGCCAGCAGCCAAGCACTGTATTACTACAATGAGCAGTTCTTC
CDR3aa: CASSQALYYYNEQFF

d_gene: NA
abundance: NA
j_gene: TRBJ2-1
v_gene: TRBV5-4
CDR3nt: TGTGCCAGCAGCTTAGGTCCGCGGGAGCAGTTCTTC
CDR3aa: CASSLGPREQFF

d_gene: TRBD2
abundance: once
j_gene: TRBJ2-2
v_gene: TRBV11-3
CDR3nt: TGTGCCAGCAGCGGAAGGACTAGCGGGGGGGAAACCGGGGAGCTGTTTTTT
CDR3aa: CASSGRTSGGETGELFF

d_gene: NA
abundance: NA
j_gene: TRBJ2-5
v_gene: TRBV20-1
CDR3nt: TGCAGTGGTTCGAGGCAAGAGACCCAGTACTTC
CDR3aa: CSGSRQETQYF

d_gene: NA
abundance: NA
j_gene: TRBJ2-3
v_gene: TRBV9
CDR3nt: TGTGCCAGCAGCGCGGTAGCGACTTACACAGATACGCAGTATTTT
CDR3aa: CASSAVATYTDTQYF

d_gene: NA
abundance: NA
j_gene: TRBJ1-2
v_gene: TRBV7-9
CDR3nt: TGTGCCAGCAGCTTAGGGGGGACTGGCAGCGGCTACACCTTC
CDR3aa: CASSLGGTGSGYTF

d_gene: TRBD2
abundance: NA
j_gene: TRBJ2-1
v_gene: TRBV19
CDR3nt: TGTGCCAGTACCATGGGACTAGCGGGGGACAATGAGCAGTTCTTC
CDR3aa: CASTMGLAGDNEQFF

d_gene: NA
abundance: NA
j_gene: TRBJ1-1
v_gene: TRBV29-1
CDR3nt: TGCAGCGTAGACAGCGACCGGAACACTGAAGCTTTCTTT
CDR3aa: CSVDSDRNTEAFF

d_gene: TRBD2
abundance: once
j_gene: TRBJ2-1
v_gene: TRBV9
CDR3nt: TGTGCCAGCAGCGTATCCAGACTAGCGAGGCGCGATGAGCAGTTCTTC
CDR3aa: CASSVSRLARRDEQFF

d_gene: NA
abundance: NA
j_gene: TRBJ1-1
v_gene: TRBV11-2
CDR3nt: TGTGCCAGCAGCTTAGAATGGGGGCGTCCGGCTGAAGCTTTCTTT
CDR3aa: CASSLEWGRPAEAFF

d_gene: NA
abundance: NA
j_gene: TRBJ2-7
v_gene: TRBV14
CDR3nt: TGTGCCAGCAGCCAAGAACGGGGGGCCTACTACGAGCAGTACTTC
CDR3aa: CASSQERGAYYEQYF

d_gene: NA
abundance: once
j_gene: TRBJ2-7
v_gene: TRBV18
CDR3nt: TGTGCCAGCTCACCACTAAAGGGGGCCTACGAGCAGTACTTC
CDR3aa: CASSPLKGAYEQYF

d_gene: TRBD1
abundance: NA
j_gene: TRBJ2-7
v_gene: TRBV5-4
CDR3nt: TGTGCCAGCAGGGACAGGGGGGAGGCCTACGAGCAGTACTTC
CDR3aa: CASRDRGEAYEQYF

d_gene: TRBD1
abundance: NA
j_gene: TRBJ1-3
v_gene: TRBV19
CDR3nt: TGTGCCAGTAGTGTGGGACAGGGGGCCGACACCATATATTTT
CDR3aa: CASSVGQGADTIYF

d_gene: NA
abundance: NA
j_gene: TRBJ2-7
v_gene: TRBV4-2
CDR3nt: TGTGCCAGCAGCCAGGGGAGGACGGTTACCTACGAGCAGTACTTC
CDR3aa: CASSQGRTVTYEQYF

d_gene: NA
abundance: NA
j_gene: TRBJ2-1
v_gene: TRBV30
CDR3nt: TGTGCCTGGACAACCGGGTGGGAGCAGTTCTTC
CDR3aa: CAWTTGWEQFF

d_gene: NA
abundance: NA
j_gene: TRBJ2-7
v_gene: TRBV2
CDR3nt: TGTGCCAGCAGTACAATCGTATCCACCCTCCTCTACGAGCAGTACTTC
CDR3aa: CASSTIVSTLLYEQYF

d_gene: NA
abundance: NA
j_gene: TRBJ2-3
v_gene: TRBV6-1
CDR3nt: TGTGCCAGCAGTGACCCGGAGGAGGGCCTCACAGATACGCAGTATTTT
CDR3aa: CASSDPEEGLTDTQYF

d_gene: TRBD1
abundance: once
j_gene: TRBJ1-3
v_gene: TRBV19
CDR3nt: TGTGCCAGTAGTATCCGGGACAGCATTACAGACACCATATATTTT
CDR3aa: CASSIRDSITDTIYF

d_gene: NA
abundance: NA
j_gene: TRBJ2-2
v_gene: TRBV10-1
CDR3nt: TGCGCCAGCGACCCGGGGACCGGGGAGCTGTTTTTT
CDR3aa: CASDPGTGELFF

d_gene: NA
abundance: NA
j_gene: TRBJ1-2
v_gene: TRBV7-8
CDR3nt: TGTGCCAGCAGCTTAAGGTCTTGGGGGGACAACTATGGCTACACCTTC
CDR3aa: CASSLRSWGDNYGYTF

d_gene: NA
abundance: NA
j_gene: TRBJ2-2
v_gene: TRBV7-9
CDR3nt: TGTGCCAGCAGCCCCCAGGCGATCACCGGGGAGCTGTTTTTT
CDR3aa: CASSPQAITGELFF

d_gene: TRBD2
abundance: once
j_gene: TRBJ2-1
v_gene: TRBV2
CDR3nt: TGTGCCAGCAGTGACCCCGGGACTAGCGGAGTTAGGAGCTCCTACAATGAGCAGTTCTTC
CDR3aa: CASSDPGTSGVRSSYNEQFF